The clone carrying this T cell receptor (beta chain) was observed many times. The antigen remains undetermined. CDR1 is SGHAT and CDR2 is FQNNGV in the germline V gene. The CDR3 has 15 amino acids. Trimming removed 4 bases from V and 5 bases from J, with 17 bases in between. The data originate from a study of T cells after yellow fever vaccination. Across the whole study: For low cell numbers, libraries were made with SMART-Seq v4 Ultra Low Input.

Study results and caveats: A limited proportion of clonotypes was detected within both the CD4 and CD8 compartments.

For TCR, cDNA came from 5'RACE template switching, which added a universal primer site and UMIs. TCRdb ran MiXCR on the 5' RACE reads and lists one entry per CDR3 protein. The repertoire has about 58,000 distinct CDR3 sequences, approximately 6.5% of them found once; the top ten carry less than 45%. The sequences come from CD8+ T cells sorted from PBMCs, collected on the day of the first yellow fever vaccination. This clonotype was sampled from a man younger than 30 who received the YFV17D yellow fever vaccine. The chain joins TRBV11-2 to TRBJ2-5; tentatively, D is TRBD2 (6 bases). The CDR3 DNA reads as TGTGCCAGCAGCTGGAGAACTAGCAGTGGGGAGACCCAGTACTTC. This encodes CASSWRTSSGETQYF.